This T cell receptor beta chain was sequenced in a study of blood T cell repertoires in COVID-19. At the level of the study: Whether acute or convalescent, the COVID-19 samples came from the United States, Italy and Spain. Sample material is recorded as cDNA or gDNA derived from T cells, B-cell-depleted T cells, or PBMCs.

Seattle-derived patients entered the study during active infection and were followed longitudinally. In the authors' methods: Cell counts per sample came from amplifying reference gene primers. Sequencing used immunoSEQ multiplex PCR; TCRdb keeps in-frame clones, though not all of them. The DNA was the basis for D and trimming; V, J and clone size are from that table. This table holds about 530,000 clones, roughly 89% found once. V was clipped by 5 bases and J by 9 bases; unmatched bases: 10. The CDR3 covers 14 residues. The V gene's germline CDR1 is SGHAT and CDR2 FQNNGV. Sequencing was carried out using peripheral blood. This receptor was obtained from a woman in her forties or fifties with COVID-19, enrolled during active disease. The genes are TRBV11-2 and TRBJ2-1, with TRBD1 matching over 7 bases. The CDR3 protein is CASSLPGQKREQFF. DNA for the CDR3: TGTGCCAGCAGCCTACCGGGACAGAAGCGTGAGCAGTTCTTC.